Detailed here is one T cell receptor (beta chain). The antigen remains unidentified. CDR1 and CDR2 (germline): SGHRS, YFSETQ. This CDR3 has 19 amino acids. V was shortened by 4 bases and J by 6 bases, with 26 bases between the two germline ends. The record originates from a study of shared clonotypes between healthy human individuals. Sequenced by immunoSEQ multiplex PCR; TCRdb stores in-frame clones only, minus some. The sample includes a few million clones, just over 90% of them seen just once. Study findings and constraints: Larger richness was generally estimated for naive than memory subsets.

The source is a man between 18 and 29 years old in good health. The sequencing sample was made of naive CD4+ T cells sorted from blood. Subset reported: CD45RA+ positively selected. The chain couples TRBV5-1 to TRBJ1-6; the D gene is possibly TRBD1 (5 bases). The CDR3 DNA is TGCGCCAGCAGCCCGGTACTTGCTTTGGCCCCGGGGACTAATTCACCCCTCCACTTT. Encoded protein: CASSPVLALAPGTNSPLHF.